The next 19 T cell receptor beta chains were all read from a single sample in a study of cytomegalovirus exposure and HLA in healthy donors (TCRdb year 2017). Library creation used the immunoSEQ multiplex PCR assay. A mixture of 60 forward primers for TCR Vbeta segments and 13 reverse primers for TCR Jbeta segments was used in the multiplex PCR. Entries here come from immuneACCESS through TCRdb and include only in-frame sequences with V and J called. Some clones fail to appear in such tables; in the studies checked, an unresolved V gene covers under half of the shortfall, and the cause of the remainder is unknown. Counted in this sample were 150,000 to 200,000 clones; approximately 80% of them appeared once. Around 2.2% of the sample rests with the top ten. The sequenced sample consisted of PBMCs. The source of these receptors is a woman aged 18-29 years in good health and CMV-seropositive.

This chain links TRBV6-5 with TRBJ2-2; tentative D call: TRBD2 (5 bases). With 5 bases removed from V and 8 bases from J, the gap between germline ends came to 12 bases. Germline V CDR1 and CDR2: MNHEY, SVGAGI. The CDR3 extends over 13 amino acids. CDR3 in amino acids: CASSPGWIGELFF. The CDR3 DNA sequence: TGTGCCAGCAGTCCGGGGTGGATTGGGGAGCTGTTTTTT.

The J gene is TRBJ1-4, the V gene TRBV2, with unresolved D. Germline V lookup: CDR1 SNHLY, CDR2 FYNNEI. This CDR3 has 13 residues. V was trimmed by 3 bases and J by 4 bases, leaving 6 bases between them. CDR3 loop: CASSDSLNEKLFF. DNA of the CDR3: TGTGCCAGCAGTGACAGTCTTAATGAAAAACTGTTTTTT.

The J gene is TRBJ2-2, the V gene TRBV7-2; 8 bases align to TRBD2. Germline CDR1 reads SGHTA; CDR2 reads FQGNSA. The junction had 11 bases not matched to a gene; V was cut back by 4 bases and J by 1 base. CDR3 length: 18 residues. In DNA, the CDR3 is TGTGCCAGCAGCTGGGCCTTGGGAGCGGGGGTGAACACCGGGGAGCTGTTTTTT. This codes for CASSWALGAGVNTGELFF.

The rearrangement links TRBV7-8 to TRBJ2-3; 7 bases line up with TRBD2. This CDR3 is built from 15 residues. From germline, CDR1 is SGHVS and CDR2 FQNEAQ. Trimming removed 1 base from V and 2 bases from J; junction bases left unmatched: 3. CDR3 protein: CASSLEGRVTDTQYF. The DNA of the CDR3 is TGTGCCAGCAGCTTAGAAGGGAGGGTCACAGATACGCAGTATTTT.

This clone is a singleton in its sample. The genes are TRBV4-3 and TRBJ1-4; possible D gene TRBD1, 6 bases. V was shortened by 4 bases and J by 7 bases, with 16 bases between the two germline ends. The germline V gene has CDR1 LGHNA and CDR2 YSLEER. This CDR3 has 15 residues. CDR3 in amino acids: CASSRSGRGAEKLFF. CDR3 DNA sequence: TGCGCCAGCAGCCGATCCGGACGGGGGGCTGAAAAACTGTTTTTT.

J is TRBJ2-7 and V is TRBV2; D is undetermined. Germline V gene lookup returns CDR1 SNHLY and CDR2 FYNNEI. V was trimmed by 3 bases and J by 0 bases, leaving 12 bases between them. CDR3 length: 15 amino acids. The CDR3 DNA is TGTGCCAGCAGTGAGAGACTGTTGAGCTCCTACGAGCAGTACTTC. Amino acids: CASSERLLSSYEQYF.

The chain recombines TRBV9 with TRBJ2-1; 7 bases fit TRBD2. The CDR3 contains 14 residues. The germline CDR1 and CDR2 sequences are SGDLS and YYNGEE. V lost 1 base to trimming and J lost 9 bases; unmatched junction nucleotides: 7. CDR3 loop: CASSVTSGEGEQFF. The CDR3 DNA reads as TGTGCCAGCAGCGTAACGAGCGGGGAGGGTGAGCAGTTCTTC.

The V gene is TRBV9, the J gene TRBJ1-6; D is uncertain. Germline V gene lookup returns CDR1 SGDLS and CDR2 YYNGEE. The ends were cut back, 0 bases at V and 10 bases at J, with 11 bases in the middle. The CDR3 consists of 14 residues. Here the CDR3 reads CASSVAGLKSPLHF. The CDR3 DNA reads as TGTGCCAGCAGCGTAGCGGGGTTGAAATCACCCCTCCACTTT.

This chain uses TRBV28 with TRBJ1-3, with D uncertain. Deletions cut 5 bases from V and 8 bases from J, with 16 bases between. The CDR3 is made up of 14 amino acids. Germline assignment: CDR1 MDHEN and CDR2 SYDVKM. This CDR3 is CASSGFGVVYTIYF. The CDR3 DNA follows: TGTGCCAGCAGTGGTTTCGGGGTAGTGTACACCATATATTTT.

This clone was recorded a few times. This chain uses TRBV27 with TRBJ1-2; D might be TRBD1 (6 bases). Trimming took off 8 bases at V and 4 bases at J, with 11 bases between the two ends. The CDR3 is made up of 12 amino acids. Germline V gene sequence: CDR1 MNHEY, CDR2 SMNVEV (reference sequence). CDR3 sequence reads: CASGQRLYGYTF. The DNA of the CDR3 is TGTGCCAGCGGACAGCGCCTCTATGGCTACACCTTC.

The chain links TRBV19 to TRBJ2-3; D unclear. CDR3 length: 12 amino acids. Germline V gene sequence: CDR1 LNHDA, CDR2 SQIVND (reference sequence). V lost 3 bases and J 4 bases, leaving 5 bases between the germline ends. CDR3 protein: CASSMTSDTQYF. The CDR3 DNA follows: TGTGCCAGTAGTATGACTTCAGATACGCAGTATTTT.

J is TRBJ2-1 and V is TRBV2, with 8 bases identical to TRBD2. Germline trimming cut 10 bases from V and 9 bases from J; bases unmatched to any gene: 11. Looked up from germline, CDR1 is SNHLY and CDR2 is FYNNEI. The CDR3 length is 13 residues. CDR3 sequence reads: CATTRGGALEQFF. The CDR3 region has the DNA TGTGCCACCACCCGGGGGGGGGCACTTGAGCAGTTCTTC.

The sample holds a few counts of this clone. This rearrangement joins TRBV6-5 to TRBJ2-7, with D maybe TRBD2 (6 bases). The germline V gene encodes CDR1 MNHEY and CDR2 SVGAGI. The V end lost 3 bases, the J end lost 6 bases, and 9 bases lay between the germline ends. The CDR3 has 12 residues. CDR3 in amino acids: CASSYSGGEQYF. As DNA, the CDR3 is TGTGCCAGCAGTTATTCCGGGGGCGAGCAGTACTTC.

V and J are TRBV19 and TRBJ1-2; D not certain. Between the trimmed V and J ends, which lost 3 bases and 2 bases, there was a span of 13 bases. CDR3 length: 15 amino acids. Germline V gives CDR1 LNHDA, CDR2 SQIVND (reference sequence). CDR3 sequence reads: CASSIPQPLNYGYTF. CDR3 sequence (DNA): TGTGCCAGTAGTATTCCACAGCCGTTAAACTATGGCTACACCTTC.

The chain carries TRBV29-1 and TRBJ2-3, with a possible D match to TRBD1 (6 bases). V dropped 3 bases and J dropped 4 bases, with 20 bases sitting between them. The germline CDR1 and CDR2 sequences are SQVTM and ANQGSEA. The CDR3 extends over 16 amino acids. The CDR3 is CSVEGSDRKVPDTQYF. CDR3 coding DNA: TGCAGCGTTGAGGGGAGTGACAGGAAGGTCCCAGATACGCAGTATTTT.

The genes are TRBV19 and TRBJ1-3, with no clear D. V was trimmed by 5 bases and J by 3 bases, leaving 14 bases between them. From germline, CDR1 is LNHDA and CDR2 SQIVND (reference sequence). The CDR3 is made up of 15 amino acids. The CDR3 DNA is TGTGCCAGTAGTCCCCGGTCCCCTCATGGAAACACCATATATTTT. This sequence encodes CASSPRSPHGNTIYF.

J is TRBJ1-5 and V is TRBV28; perhaps TRBD1 as D (6 bases). This CDR3 has 14 residues. Germline V gene data show CDR1 as MDHEN and CDR2 as SYDVKM. Trimming removed 5 bases from V and 1 base from J, with 9 bases in between. The DNA for the CDR3 is TGTGCCAGCAGTACCACAGGGAGCAATCAGCCCCAGCATTTT. Translated, it gives CASSTTGSNQPQHF.

V gene TRBV5-4 combines with J gene TRBJ2-5; D gene ambiguous. The germline V and J ends were trimmed by 2 bases and 1 base, with 6 bases remaining between them. CDR3 length: 13 amino acids. Germline CDR1 is SGHNT and CDR2 is YYREEE (reference sequence). The CDR3 region is CASSFPLQETQYF. The CDR3 DNA reads as TGTGCCAGCAGCTTTCCCCTCCAAGAGACCCAGTACTTC.

This chain joins TRBV18 and TRBJ1-3, with 7 bases fitting TRBD1. The CDR3 length is 18 residues. Germline V gives CDR1 KGHSH, CDR2 LQKENI. After removal of 3 bases from V and 0 bases from J, the junction contained 11 bases not matched to a gene. CDR3 residues: CASSPDRVKALSGNTIYF. The CDR3 region has the DNA TGTGCCAGCTCACCCGACAGGGTGAAGGCGCTCTCTGGAAACACCATATATTTT.